This T cell receptor beta chain was profiled in a study of shared clonotypes between healthy human individuals. Points from the study as a whole: The study generally estimated greater richness for naive than memory subsets. Shared clonotypes across all four donors exceeded non-shared ones in generation probability. In a few donors, about 5% of naive CD4 clonotypes appeared in common.

Remarks on this clone: Its cognate antigen is unknown.

Using immunoSEQ multiplex PCR, the repertoire was profiled, and TCRdb retains in-frame clones only, with some absent. This sample carries 2 million to 2.5 million clones, approximately 90% of them seen once, and the ten largest clones take 0.37%. CDR3 length: 18 residues. Trimming took off 0 bases at V and 4 bases at J, with 21 bases between the two ends. Germline V lookup: CDR1 ENHRY, CDR2 SYGVKD. The sequence came from a man aged 18 to 30 in good health. Some clones in this sample may be carry-over from other donors' samples. Sample: naive CD4+ T cells from PBMCs. The subset is: CD45RA+ positively selected. The chain employs TRBV10-3 and TRBJ2-5, with a possible D match to TRBD1 (6 bases). CDR3 protein: CAISESLIGGRFGETQYF. The DNA of the CDR3 is TGTGCCATCAGTGAGTCGCTAATAGGGGGACGTTTTGGAGAGACCCAGTACTTC.